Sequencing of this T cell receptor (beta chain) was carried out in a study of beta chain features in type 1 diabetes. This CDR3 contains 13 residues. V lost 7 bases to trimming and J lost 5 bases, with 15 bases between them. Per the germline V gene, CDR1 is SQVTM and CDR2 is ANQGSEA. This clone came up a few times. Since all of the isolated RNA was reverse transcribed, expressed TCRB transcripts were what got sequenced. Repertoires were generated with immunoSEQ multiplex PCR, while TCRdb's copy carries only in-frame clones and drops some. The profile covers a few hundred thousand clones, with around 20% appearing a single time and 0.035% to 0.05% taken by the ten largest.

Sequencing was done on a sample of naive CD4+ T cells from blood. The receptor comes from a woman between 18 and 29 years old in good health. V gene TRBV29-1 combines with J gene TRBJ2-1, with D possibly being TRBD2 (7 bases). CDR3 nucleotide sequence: TGCAGCGCAGGACTAGGGGGGAACAATGAGCAGTTCTTC. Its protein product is CSAGLGGNNEQFF.